The 8 T cell receptor beta chains presented below share a single source sample, sequenced in a study of kidney transplant recipient with SARS-CoV-2 infection. In TCRdb, the reads were re-called with MiXCR into one record per CDR3 protein. The sample lists fewer than 250,000 distinct CDR3 sequences, about 28% seen once, with less than 8.5% in the top ten. This specimen consisted of a blood sample, obtained at baseline and on roughly day 110 from a kidney transplant recipient. Receptors were obtained from a male patient aged 25 to 39 who had COVID-19 and was a kidney transplant recipient. Some T cells may have originated in the graft donor.

Notes on this clonotype: One junction end does not reproduce the germline sequence, and a read error may be involved. The chain has TRBV10-1 and TRBJ1-2, with D maybe TRBD1 (5 bases). Looked up from germline, CDR1 is WNHNN and CDR2 is SYGVQD (reference sequence). This CDR3 has 17 residues. The CDR3: CASSVLTGSRKTYGYAF. The DNA for the CDR3 is TGCGCCAGCAGTGTGCTCACAGGATCGCGAAAGACCTATGGCTACGCCTTC.

Concerning this clonotype itself: A single base separates this from a much larger clone, so it may be a read error. The chain joins TRBV11-1 to TRBJ2-7, with D possibly being TRBD1 (5 bases). The CDR3 length is 14 residues. Trimming cost V 5 bases and J 2 bases, with 13 bases left between them. Germline V CDR1 and CDR2: SGHAT, FQDESV (reference sequence). Written as DNA, the CDR3 is TGTGCCAGCAGCCCAAGACAGAGCCCCTACGAGCAGTACTTC. This codes for CASSPRQSPYEQYF. Drawing the rest from reference TRBV11-1 and TRBJ2-7, the complete variable domain is EAEVAQSPRYKITEKSQAVAFWCDPISGHATLYWYRQILGQGPELLVQFQDESVVDDSQLPKDRFSAERLKGVDSTLKIQPAELGDSAMYLCASSPRQSPYEQYFGPGTRLTVT.

As to this clonotype: Possible read error: a much larger clone is one base away. It is unclear where the CDR3 begins or ends on the DNA, so no DNA is shown, and the CDR3 is as TCRdb lists it. The chain couples TRBV19 to TRBJ1-2; TRBD1, the table's D call, was not compared with the DNA. Per the germline V gene, CDR1 is LNHDA and CDR2 is SQIVND (reference sequence). The CDR3 spans 14 residues, counting both ends. Here the CDR3 reads CASMVAAGAEGYAF.

This clonotype was recorded once. A read error is possible here, since a much larger clone lies one base away. CDR3 coding DNA: TGCAACGGGGGAACAGGGAGTGGCTACACCTTC. Its protein is CNGGTGSGYTF. V is TRBV29-1 and J is TRBJ1-2, with a possible D match to TRBD1 (6 bases). From germline, CDR1 is SQVTM and CDR2 ANQGSEA. The CDR3 totals 11 residues.

This clonotype was recorded once. This may stem from a read error, because a much larger clone lies one nucleotide away. The rearrangement uses TRBV11-1 and TRBJ2-7; no definite D call. Germline V gene lookup returns CDR1 SGHAT and CDR2 FQDESV (reference sequence). The CDR3 has 17 amino acids. CDR3 nucleotide sequence: TGTGCCAGCAGCGTTCATAATAAGGCTGGAAAGACCTATGGCTGCACCTTC. Protein product: CASSVHNKAGKTYGCTF.

As for this clonotype: A single base separates this from a much larger clone, so it may be a read error. CDR3 coding DNA: TGTGCCAGCAGTTTTAAGATCACAGCAGGAAAGATCTATGGCTACACCTTC. This sequence encodes CASSFKITAGKIYGYTF. The V call is TRBV12-3 or TRBV12-4, the J call TRBJ1-2, with no clear D. V dropped 3 bases and J dropped 4 bases, with 21 bases sitting between them. The CDR3 covers 17 residues.

There are many counts of this clonotype. V and J are TRBV6-2 or TRBV6-3 and TRBJ2-1; D might be TRBD2 (6 bases). V lost 3 bases and J 6 bases, leaving 12 bases between the germline ends. This CDR3 region has 14 residues. Germline loops: CDR1 MNHEY, CDR2 SVGEGT. CDR3: CASSYSGGPNEQFF. DNA for the CDR3: TGTGCCAGCAGTTATAGCGGAGGGCCCAATGAGCAGTTCTTC.

The sample holds many counts of this clonotype. The genes are TRBV6-1 and TRBJ1-2; D not certain. Germline values: CDR1 MNHNS, CDR2 SASEGT. The germline V and J ends were trimmed by 5 bases and 4 bases, with 23 bases remaining between them. The CDR3 extends over 17 amino acids. The CDR3 DNA reads as TGTGCCAGCAGTACGCCTCTGGAATGTAGAAAGACCTATGGCTACACCTTC. It encodes CASSTPLECRKTYGYTF.